This record concerns one T cell receptor (beta chain) sequence. The target antigen is unknown. The source of the sample is a study of T cell responses to AZD1222 COVID-19 vaccine. Findings and caveats of the study: Just a handful of AZD1222 recipients were seropositive at baseline. In a largely white British group with more females than males, clonal diversity was possibly underestimated.

Assay used: immunoSEQ multiplex PCR; TCRdb lists only in-frame clones, some missing. The sample consists of 90,000 to 150,000 clones, about 85% of them appearing once. Germline-derived CDR1 and CDR2 are MNHNS and SASEGT. The CDR3 extends over 15 amino acids. V lost 3 bases and J lost 0, with 9 bases in between. This TCR was sampled from an adult who received the AZD1222 COVID-19 vaccine. V is TRBV6-1 and J is TRBJ1-5; D unresolved. The sample was peripheral blood, taken 28 days after the second AZD1222 dose. The CDR3 region is CASSDGLLSNQPQHF. The DNA of the CDR3 is TGTGCCAGCAGTGACGGCCTTCTTAGCAATCAGCCCCAGCATTTT.